The present T cell receptor (beta chain) was sequenced within a study of blood T cells in healthy people across ages. Looked up from germline, CDR1 is ENHRY and CDR2 is SYGVKD. With 4 bases clipped from V and 10 bases from J, the junction kept 19 bases outside the gene matches. This CDR3 comprises 18 residues. This clonotype was detected a few times. The use of a sample-barcoded 5' primer and a J-beta primer mix characterized a second PCR of 7 to 11 cycles. TCRdb independently ran MiXCR on the 5' RACE reads; one entry per CDR3 protein. The sample has about 970,000 distinct CDR3 sequences, 45% to 60% seen once.

The sequence derives from a woman aged 55-75 years in good health. Sequenced input: blood. The rearrangement links TRBV10-3 to TRBJ2-1; 10 bases are a match to TRBD2. Here the CDR3 reads CAISASKGLSGRPREQFF. CDR3 DNA: TGTGCCATCAGTGCTTCGAAGGGCCTTAGCGGGAGGCCGAGGGAGCAGTTCTTC.